A single T cell receptor beta chain is shown here with its context. The antigen remains unidentified. Germline V lookup: CDR1 MNHNS, CDR2 SASEGT. This CDR3 is 17 amino acids long. V lost 2 bases, J lost 5 bases, and 6 bases stayed unmatched. Using immunoSEQ multiplex PCR, the repertoire was profiled, and TCRdb retains in-frame clones only, with some absent. The data contain 55,000 or so clones, approximately 84% of them singletons. The data belong to a study of PD-L1 blockade in urothelial cancer. Overall study context: Male patients with bladder-origin urothelial cancer numbered about 90% of the roughly 30.

Overall study results and limits: Durable-benefit patients expanded tumor-associated blood clones more at 3 weeks. When pretreatment blood TCR clonality was below the median, it predicted better survival.

This TCR came from a man aged 40-49 years with urothelial cancer. The V call is TRBV6-1, the J call TRBJ2-2; TRBD2 matches at 12 bases. The source was PBMCs, collected around atezolizumab (anti-PD-L1) treatment. The CDR3 region has the DNA TGTGCCAGCAGTGAAAAAGTGACTAGCGGGAGAACCGGGGAGCTGTTTTTT. Its protein product is CASSEKVTSGRTGELFF.